The subject of this entry is one T cell receptor (beta chain). There is no known antigen for this receptor. The sample holds no much larger clone one base away, and base qualities are not on file. This sample is drawn from a study of blood T cell repertoires in COVID-19 (dated by TCRdb to about 2020). At the level of the whole study: Samples from collaborators originated in the United States, Italy and Spain and spanned both the acute and convalescent phases of COVID-19. The repertoires were made available in a free public database intended to serve as a resource for research on the immune response to SARS-CoV-2. The prospective study material was composed of cDNA or gDNA derived from T cells, B-cell-depleted T cells, or PBMCs. Sample metadata almost always included a de-identified subject ID, COVID-19 status, age in years and sex. Subjects who had been exposed to COVID-19, were actively infected with it, or had recovered from it provided the deeply sampled blood TCRbeta repertoires that made up the dataset. Samples came from the ongoing ImmuneRACE study (first 160 participants) plus 1,254 subjects from 6 global collaborators. Where available, HLA class I and class II types were obtained from metadata supplied by the sample provider rather than from assay-based typing.

The CDR3, from cysteine to phenylalanine, totals 15 residues. Only the CDR3 region is kept as DNA, spanning 45 bases read in frame from base 1. Sequences KGHSH (CDR1) and LQKENI (CDR2) are obtained from the germline V gene. At the junction V is shortened by 2 bases and J by 1 base, with 11 bases in between. TCRbeta CDR3 regions were amplified from genomic DNA using the immunoSEQ Assay, a bias-controlled multiplex PCR. As for how the authors treated the data: Nucleated cell counts per sample were estimated from amplification of reference gene primers within the assay. To quantify the absolute abundance of each unique TCRbeta CDR3 rearrangement, sequence reads were collapsed and filtered. For each sample, productive Simpson clonality was calculated as the square root of Simpson's diversity index across productive rearrangements. What TCRdb holds here is the immuneACCESS table cut down to in-frame rearrangements. Part of the clones is not present; checked against another copy, under half of the missing clones reflect an unresolved V gene, and the others are unexplained. Clonal size and the V and J genes are those of that table, whereas D and trimming came from the DNA. Within this sample are 230,000 or so clones, with approximately 86% of them counted one time only. The ten biggest clones cover about 14% of the sample.

Study-wide findings and limitations: How much clinical and demographic metadata was included differed by source and by participant, and the metadata was provided uncurated.

In the prospective study, participants were roughly 18 to 100 years old, resided in about two dozen geographic areas of the United States, and were enrolled through a virtual design. To assign participants to cohorts, the prospective study relied on clinical history that participants themselves reported in a screening survey and a study questionnaire. In the prospective study, mobile phlebotomists collected whole blood, serum and a nasopharyngeal or oropharyngeal swab from each participant. Additional blood draws and questionnaires over an approximately 2-month period could optionally be provided by prospective study participants. Before DNA extraction, prospective study blood samples were shipped either frozen or at room temperature.

The sequence links TRBV18 to TRBJ1-1; TRBD1 could be the D gene, as 5 bases match. The receptor's source is a woman between 45 and 65 years old with acute COVID-19. Specimen: PBMCs or T cells enriched from blood (not recorded which). The sequence in DNA is TGTGCCAGCTCACCAATATGGGGCCAGAACACTGAAGCTTTCTTT. Its translation reads: CASSPIWGQNTEAFF. Full variable domain (CDR3 extended with the reference TRBV18 and TRBJ1-1 proteins): NAGVMQNPRHLVRRRGQEARLRCSPMKGHSHVYWYRQLPEEGLKFMVYLQKENIIDESGMPKERFSAEFPKEGPSILRIQQVVRGDSAAYFCASSPIWGQNTEAFFGQGTRLTVV.